The 22 T cell receptor beta chains given below trace back to one sample, sequenced in a study of regulatory T cells in long-lasting Graves disease. Time point: persistent/refractory GD, antithyroid drugs over 5 years with positive TRAb. Extracted RNA from PBMCs served as the source of the TCR library. Arm-PCR of CDR3 regions and iRepertoire HTBI primers were the basis on which TCR beta libraries were built. MiXCR, run by TCRdb on the multiplex PCR reads, gives a single entry per CDR3 protein. Seen here are around 500,000 distinct CDR3 sequences, around 20% observed once, and the top ten hold 7% to 10%. This material consisted of peripheral blood mononuclear cells (PBMCs), taken when the disease was refractory, from a patient treated with antithyroid drugs. Every receptor here comes from a female donor with Graves disease.

The rearrangement uses TRBV11-1 and TRBJ1-3; D ambiguous. The CDR3 spans 13 residues. From germline, CDR1 is SGHAT and CDR2 FQDESV (reference sequence). With 5 bases removed from V and 2 bases from J, the gap between germline ends came to 7 bases. The CDR3 sequence is CASSQRPGNTIYF. The CDR3 region has the DNA TGTGCCAGCAGCCAGCGCCCTGGAAACACCATATATTTT. Based on the CDR3 plus reference TRBV11-1 and TRBJ1-3, the full variable domain is EAEVAQSPRYKITEKSQAVAFWCDPISGHATLYWYRQILGQGPELLVQFQDESVVDDSQLPKDRFSAERLKGVDSTLKIQPAELGDSAMYLCASSQRPGNTIYFGEGSWLTVV.

The table lists this clonotype with a few counts. The J gene is TRBJ2-7, the V gene TRBV6-2 or TRBV6-3; no clear D. With 1 base removed from V and 1 base from J, the gap between germline ends came to 5 bases. The germline V gene encodes CDR1 MNHEY and CDR2 SVGEGT. CDR3 length equals 13 residues. The CDR3 loop is CASSYYFSYEQYF. The CDR3 DNA reads as TGTGCCAGCAGTTACTACTTTTCCTACGAGCAGTACTTC.

The chain uses TRBV20-1 and TRBJ2-2, with TRBD2 as a possible D gene (5 bases). The CDR3 loop spans 15 amino acids. From germline, CDR1 is DFQATT and CDR2 SNEGSKA (reference sequence). Trimming removed 0 bases from V and 6 bases from J, with 14 bases in between. DNA of the CDR3: TGCAGTGCTAGAGAAGCCGGGGATTGGGCCGGGGAGCTGTTTTTT. Protein sequence: CSAREAGDWAGELFF.

This clonotype was found many times. This chain connects TRBV28 to TRBJ1-5, with 7 nucleotides matching TRBD1. V was clipped by 5 bases and J by 5 bases; unmatched bases: 15. Germline V gives CDR1 MDHEN, CDR2 SYDVKM. This CDR3 spans 17 amino acids. The CDR3 DNA reads as TGTGCCAGCAGTATGTGGACAGGACTCCCGGGAGATCAGCCCCAGCATTTT. As protein: CASSMWTGLPGDQPQHF. The variable domain in full, completed from reference TRBV28 and TRBJ1-5, reads DVKVTQSSRYLVKRTGEKVFLECVQDMDHENMFWYRQDPGLGLRLIYFSYDVKMKEKGDIPEGYSVSREKKERFSLILESASTNQTSMYLCASSMWTGLPGDQPQHFGDGTRLSIL.

The table lists this clonotype with a few counts. The chain employs TRBV20-1 and TRBJ2-7, with 16 bases lining up with TRBD2. Per germline, CDR1 DFQATT and CDR2 SNEGSKA (reference sequence). The junction had 17 bases not matched to a gene; V was cut back by 5 bases and J by 4 bases. The CDR3 has 19 amino acids. Here the CDR3 DNA reads TGCAGTGCTGATTGGGGACTAGCGGGAGGGCCTAAGGAAAAATACGAGCAGTACTTC. It yields the protein CSADWGLAGGPKEKYEQYF.

In its sample, this clonotype was seen many times. As DNA, the CDR3 is TGTGCCAGCAGCTTAGTGGGACACTCCTACGAGCAGTACTTC. Amino acids: CASSLVGHSYEQYF. The chain carries TRBV11-2 and TRBJ2-7, with D maybe TRBD1 (6 bases). Per the germline V gene, CDR1 is SGHAT and CDR2 is FQNNGV. The CDR3 covers 14 residues. Trimming cost V 1 base and J 0 bases, with 7 bases left between them. The entire variable domain, with the rest obtained from reference TRBV11-2 and TRBJ2-7, is as follows: EAGVAQSPRYKIIEKRQSVAFWCNPISGHATLYWYQQILGQGPKLLIQFQNNGVVDDSQLPKDRFSAERLKGVDSTLKIQPAKLEDSAVYLCASSLVGHSYEQYFGPGTRLTVT.

This clonotype occurred a few times. Possible read error: a much larger clone is one base away. The DNA is left out, because the CDR3 cannot be placed on it with certainty; the CDR3 is given as TCRdb lists it. The genes are TRBV28 and TRBJ1-4; the DNA was not used to check the table's D call, TRBD1. The germline V gene encodes CDR1 MDHEN and CDR2 SYDVKM. The CDR3 sequence runs 16 residues, both termini included. This CDR3 is CASSLEVGQGNEKPFF.

This clonotype has more than one count but fewer than ten. The chain is built from TRBV20-1 and TRBJ2-5; D remains ambiguous. Trimming left V 6 bases short and J 5 bases short, with 16 bases between. CDR3 length: 13 residues. Looked up from germline, CDR1 is DFQATT and CDR2 is SNEGSKA (reference sequence). CDR3: CSAPPQALETQYF. Here the CDR3 DNA reads TGCAGTGCCCCCCCGCAGGCTCTGGAGACCCAGTACTTC.

This clonotype was seen at least ten times. V is TRBV11-2 and J is TRBJ2-2, with 7 bases that match TRBD1. Unmatched junction bases numbered 7, after V lost 5 bases and J lost 4 bases. CDR1 and CDR2 (germline): SGHAT, FQNNGV. The CDR3 loop spans 15 amino acids. CDR3 DNA: TGTGCCAGCAGCCCAGAAGGGACAGCCACCGGGGAGCTGTTTTTT. It encodes CASSPEGTATGELFF.

In its sample, this clonotype was seen a few times. This sequence may be a read error, since a much larger clone differs from it by one base. The chain combines TRBV7-9 with TRBJ2-7, with D hard to call. The germline CDR1 and CDR2 sequences are SEHNR and FQNEAQ (reference sequence). The CDR3 spans 12 residues. The V gene lost 2 bases and the J gene lost 2 bases, with 4 bases spanning the gap. In nucleotides, the CDR3 is TGTGCCAGCAGCTTATCCACCTACGAGCAGTACTTC. This sequence encodes CASSLSTYEQYF.

This chain uses TRBV6-2 or TRBV6-3 with TRBJ2-4, with unresolved D. Germline V gene sequence: CDR1 MNHEY, CDR2 SVGEGT. This CDR3 spans 16 amino acids. Trimming took 7 bases from V and 1 from J, leaving 17 bases between them. The CDR3 nucleotides are TGTGCCAGCACTAACGCGACACAACTCGCCAAAAACATTCAGTACTTC. Its translation: CASTNATQLAKNIQYF.

This chain joins TRBV25-1 and TRBJ2-7; 7 bases map to TRBD1. The CDR3 length is 15 residues. The ends lost 4 bases at V and 4 bases at J; junction bases unmatched: 10. Germline CDR1 reads MGHDK; CDR2 reads SYGVNS. This chain's CDR3 is CASSGRTGAQYEQYF. In DNA, the CDR3 is TGTGCCAGCAGTGGTCGAACAGGGGCCCAGTACGAGCAGTACTTC.

The V and J genes are TRBV9 and TRBJ2-3, with D perhaps matching TRBD1 or TRBD2 (5 bases each). The CDR3 runs to 14 residues. Looked up from germline, CDR1 is SGDLS and CDR2 is YYNGEE. V shed 0 bases and J shed 8 bases, with 13 bases lying between them. The CDR3 sequence is CASSVGSGTGTQYF. The DNA of the CDR3 is TGTGCCAGCAGCGTAGGATCGGGGACGGGTACGCAGTATTTT.

This clonotype was recorded many times. The chain links TRBV28 to TRBJ1-5, with D perhaps TRBD1 (5 bases). The CDR3 consists of 13 residues. CDR1 and CDR2 from the germline V gene are MDHEN and SYDVKM. V was cut by 1 base and J by 5 bases, with 6 bases left in between. CDR3 bases: TGTGCCAGCAGTTTATTAGGGGATCAGCCCCAGCATTTT. Encoded protein: CASSLLGDQPQHF.

The chain combines TRBV27 with TRBJ2-7; the match to TRBD2 covers 7 bases. V trimming: 2 bases; J trimming: 3 bases; junction bases outside the gene matches: 10. CDR1 is MNHEY, CDR2 SMNVEV, per germline (reference sequence). The CDR3 totals 16 residues. DNA for the CDR3: TGTGCCAGCAGTTTAGGGACGGTAAGCGGGAACTACGAGCAGTACTTC. Translation gives CASSLGTVSGNYEQYF.

This sequence joins TRBV5-1 and TRBJ2-3, with a weak D call TRBD2 (5 bases). This CDR3 is 14 amino acids long. Germline lookup yields CDR1 SGHRS and CDR2 YFSETQ. Trimming removed 4 bases at V and 3 bases at J, with 12 bases between. CDR3 region: CASSPLRETDTQYF. In DNA, the CDR3 is TGCGCCAGCAGCCCCCTGAGGGAGACAGATACGCAGTATTTT. Full variable domain (missing parts from reference TRBV5-1 and TRBJ2-3): KAGVTQTPRYLIKTRGQQVTLSCSPISGHRSVSWYQQTPGQGLQFLFEYFSETQRNKGNFPGRFSGRQFSNSRSEMNVSTLELGDSALYLCASSPLRETDTQYFGPGTRLTVL.

The gene calls are TRBV27 and TRBJ2-3, with D maybe TRBD1 (6 bases). Trimming pared 4 bases from V and 7 bases from J, leaving 15 bases between. The germline gives CDR1 MNHEY, CDR2 SMNVEV (reference sequence). The CDR3 length is 14 residues. The CDR3 spells CASSWDITSNTQYF. The CDR3 DNA follows: TGTGCCAGCAGTTGGGACATCACCTCAAATACGCAGTATTTT.

The V and J genes are TRBV7-6 and TRBJ1-4; 7 nucleotides agree with TRBD1. The CDR3 has 15 residues. The germline gives CDR1 SGHVS, CDR2 FNYEAQ. The V gene end was trimmed by 5 bases and the J gene end by 7 bases; junction bases not matched to a gene: 10. This CDR3 reads CASSTPGQPPEKLFF. The CDR3 DNA reads as TGTGCCAGCAGCACACCGGGACAGCCTCCTGAAAAACTGTTTTTT.

A note on this clonotype: This may stem from a read error, because a much larger clone lies one nucleotide away. This is likely a read error, given that the CDR3 carries no conserved phenylalanine or tryptophan at its end. This rearrangement joins TRBV6-1 to TRBJ1-1; the D is unclear. CDR3 length equals 10 residues. Germline CDR1 MNHNS, CDR2 SASEGT. V lost 8 bases and J lost 7, with 8 bases in between. CDR3 DNA: TGTGCCAGCGGTCGGGTTGAAGCTTTCTCT. Translation gives CASGRVEAFS.

V is TRBV6-5 and J is TRBJ2-2; unclear D gene. Germline lookup yields CDR1 MNHEY and CDR2 SVGAGI. V lost 2 bases, J lost 8 bases, and 6 bases lay in between. The CDR3 runs to 12 residues. CDR3 DNA: TGTGCCAGCAGTTACGGCTTTGGGGAGCTGTTTTTT. It codes for CASSYGFGELFF.

This clonotype was seen ten or more times. CDR3 nucleotide sequence: TGTGCCAGCGCCCGTACAGCCTACGAGCAGTACTTC. Protein sequence: CASARTAYEQYF. The chain links TRBV2 to TRBJ2-7; D unresolved. CDR1 SNHLY and CDR2 FYNNEI come from the germline V gene. V lost 8 bases, J lost 2 bases, and 10 bases lay in between. The CDR3 loop spans 12 amino acids.

About this clonotype: Since a much larger clone is just one base distant, this may be a read error. V gene TRBV12-3 or TRBV12-4 combines with J gene TRBJ1-5, with D possibly matching TRBD1 (5 bases). The CDR3 covers 15 residues. V lost 8 bases to trimming and J lost 6 bases, with 20 bases between them. The CDR3 sequence is CASRLGLGGSQPQHF. The DNA for the CDR3 is TGTGCCAGCCGCTTAGGGCTCGGGGGGAGTCAGCCCCAGCATTTT.